This T cell receptor beta chain was captured by sequencing in a study of OX40 agonist ivuxolimab in advanced cancers. About the research overall: Participants, around 80% male, averaged roughly 55 years of age, ranging from about 23 to 85.

Profiling relied on immunoSEQ multiplex PCR, and the TCRdb table lists in-frame clones only, not all of them. The sample shows 40,000 to 60,000 clones, about 93% of them seen only once. Germline lookup yields CDR1 SGHNT and CDR2 YYREEE (reference sequence). Germline trimming cut 2 bases from V and 2 bases from J; bases unmatched to any gene: 11. CDR3 length: 17 residues. The sequencing here drew on CD4+ or CD8+ T cells sorted from blood, taken in a trial of the OX40 agonist ivuxolimab. The chain recombines TRBV5-4 with TRBJ2-7, with TRBD2 matching over 9 bases. This clonotype was sampled from an adult with an advanced solid tumor such as melanoma, head and neck, liver or kidney cancer. CDR3 residues: CASSFKPTSGPTYEQYF. The DNA for the CDR3 is TGTGCCAGCAGCTTTAAACCCACTAGCGGGCCAACCTACGAGCAGTACTTC.